A single sample gave rise to the 18 T cell receptor beta chains below, sequenced in a study of blood T cell repertoires in COVID-19. Profiled with immunoSEQ multiplex PCR; TCRdb holds only in-frame clones, not every one. The repertoire holds some 130,000 clones, around nine tenths seen once, with 4% to 5% in the top ten. Sequenced material: peripheral blood. These receptors were obtained from a man aged 60 to 75 with COVID-19, enrolled during active disease.

The gene calls are TRBV4-3 and TRBJ1-1; 9 nucleotides agree with TRBD1. From germline, CDR1 is LGHNA and CDR2 YSLEER. CDR3 length: 14 residues. The V segment lost 4 bases and the J segment 2 bases; nucleotides outside the gene matches: 2. The CDR3 coding sequence is TGCGCCAGCAGCCGGGGACAGGGTAACACTGAAGCTTTCTTT. Protein product: CASSRGQGNTEAFF.

This sequence joins TRBV2 and TRBJ1-3; TRBD1 is a possible D gene (5 bases). CDR1 and CDR2 (germline): SNHLY, FYNNEI. Trimming removed 3 bases at V and 2 bases at J, with 11 bases between. The CDR3 length is 15 residues. The CDR3 sequence is CASSEAGYPGNTIYF. CDR3 DNA sequence: TGTGCCAGCAGTGAGGCAGGGTATCCTGGAAACACCATATATTTT.

This rearrangement joins TRBV18 to TRBJ2-5; no definite D call. V dropped 3 bases and J dropped 3 bases, with 5 bases sitting between them. The CDR3 has 12 residues. Germline CDR1 KGHSH, CDR2 LQKENI. The CDR3 sequence: CASSPLKETQYF. CDR3 in DNA: TGTGCCAGCTCACCGCTAAAAGAGACCCAGTACTTC.

This CDR3 reads CASSSGRSPGETQYF. CDR3 sequence (DNA): TGCGCCAGCAGCTCAGGGAGGTCTCCGGGGGAGACCCAGTACTTC. J is TRBJ2-5 and V is TRBV5-1; a weak D match, TRBD2 (6 bases). CDR1 and CDR2 (germline): SGHRS, YFSETQ. CDR3 size: 15 residues. V lost 3 bases and J 5 bases, leaving 17 bases between the germline ends.

As concerns this clone: A junction end diverges from the germline sequence, so it may reflect a read error. The V call is TRBV6-1, the J call TRBJ1-3; D gene uncertain. Germline CDR1 MNHNS, CDR2 SASEGT. The CDR3 is made up of 13 amino acids. In nucleotides, the CDR3 is TGTGCCAGCGGTGACAACTCTGGAAACACCATATATTTT. Protein sequence: CASGDNSGNTIYF.

CDR3 sequence (DNA): TGTGCCAGCGGAACAACAGGGGACTCTGGAAACACCATATATTTT. Protein product: CASGTTGDSGNTIYF. The chain joins TRBV27 to TRBJ1-3; TRBD1 agrees at 7 bases. Trimming removed 8 bases from V and 0 bases from J; junction bases left unmatched: 7. This CDR3 region has 15 residues. Germline CDR1 is MNHEY and CDR2 is SMNVEV (reference sequence).

This chain uses TRBV7-6 with TRBJ1-5; 8 positions agree with TRBD1. The CDR3 length is 19 residues. V lost 5 bases, J lost 3 bases, and 18 bases stayed unmatched. CDR1 SGHVS and CDR2 FNYEAQ come from the germline V gene. Here the CDR3 DNA reads TGTGCCAGCAGCCCCAAATCCGACAGGGGATTATATTACAATCAGCCCCAGCATTTT. Protein: CASSPKSDRGLYYNQPQHF.

The chain links TRBV5-4 to TRBJ2-7; 8 nucleotides match TRBD1. J was trimmed by 0 bases and V by 4 bases; bases with no gene match: 6. The germline gives CDR1 SGHNT, CDR2 YYREEE (reference sequence). The CDR3 extends over 15 amino acids. The CDR3 DNA is TGTGCCAGCAGCCTGGTCGGGACAGGCTCCTACGAGCAGTACTTC. It translates to CASSLVGTGSYEQYF.

This clone was counted a single time. The chain uses TRBV7-9 and TRBJ1-2; D gene ambiguous. Looked up from germline, CDR1 is SEHNR and CDR2 is FQNEAQ (reference sequence). V lost 2 bases to trimming and J lost 6 bases, with 4 bases between them. The CDR3 length is 11 residues. DNA of the CDR3: TGTGCCAGCAGCTTAACAGATGGCTACACCTTC. As protein: CASSLTDGYTF.

The chain employs TRBV18 and TRBJ1-1; TRBD1 matches 7 bases. Germline V gene lookup returns CDR1 KGHSH and CDR2 LQKENI. This CDR3 has 13 residues. With 5 bases clipped from V and 5 bases from J, the junction kept 5 bases outside the gene matches. The DNA for the CDR3 is TGTGCCAGCTCATCCGAACAGGGGACTGAAGCTTTCTTT. This sequence encodes CASSSEQGTEAFF.

To note about this clone: This sample includes further DNA sequences coding for the same CDR3. The V call is TRBV5-1, the J call TRBJ2-7, with a possible D match to TRBD2 (6 bases). Deletions cut 1 base from V and 2 bases from J, with 10 bases between. The CDR3 runs 14 residues. Germline V gene lookup returns CDR1 SGHRS and CDR2 YFSETQ. CDR3 sequence reads: CASSLSSGTYEQYF. CDR3 sequence (DNA): TGCGCCAGCAGCTTGAGTAGCGGAACCTACGAGCAGTACTTC.

This rearrangement joins TRBV5-4 to TRBJ1-1; D might be TRBD1 (5 bases). This CDR3 contains 15 residues. Germline V gives CDR1 SGHNT, CDR2 YYREEE (reference sequence). V shed 4 bases and J shed 3 bases, with 16 bases lying between them. CDR3 loop: CASSGPLGGYTEAFF. CDR3 coding DNA: TGTGCCAGCAGCGGCCCTCTTGGGGGGTACACTGAAGCTTTCTTT.

CDR3 region: CASSLDRWAPLHF. CDR3 bases: TGTGCCAGCAGTTTAGACAGATGGGCACCCCTCCACTTT. The chain combines TRBV27 with TRBJ1-6; perhaps TRBD1 as D (5 bases). Germline CDR1 and CDR2: MNHEY and SMNVEV (reference sequence). The germline V and J ends were trimmed by 2 bases and 11 bases, with 10 bases remaining between them. This CDR3 has 13 residues.

V gene TRBV21-1 combines with J gene TRBJ1-2; the D call in the table, TRBD1, was not verified against the DNA. TRBV21-1 is a pseudogene. The CDR3 runs to 15 residues. CDR3 sequence (DNA): TGTGCCAGCAGCAAAGAGACAGGGGAGGCTCATGGCTACACCTTC. As protein: CASSKETGEAHGYTF.

The chain combines TRBV10-3 with TRBJ2-7; 11 bases map to TRBD1. Per germline, CDR1 ENHRY and CDR2 SYGVKD. The CDR3 consists of 14 residues. V dropped 7 bases and J dropped 5; count of bases not matched to a gene: 7. The CDR3 is CAIKPGTGGDEQYF. The CDR3 nucleotides are TGTGCCATCAAGCCCGGGACAGGGGGAGACGAGCAGTACTTC.

The CDR3 DNA reads TGTGCCAGCAGTCCACGCGTTACTTCTAGCGGTCCCTCCTACGAGCAGTACTTC. Amino acids: CASSPRVTSSGPSYEQYF. V usage is TRBV6-6 and J usage is TRBJ2-7; 7 bases align to TRBD2. Germline CDR1 reads MNHNY; CDR2 reads SVGAGI (reference sequence). CDR3 size: 18 residues. Trimming took 5 bases from V and 0 from J; bases not matched to a gene: 16.

The V gene is TRBV28, the J gene TRBJ2-1; D remains ambiguous. CDR3 length equals 14 residues. The V gene lost 2 bases and the J gene lost 5 bases, with 10 bases spanning the gap. The germline V gene encodes CDR1 MDHEN and CDR2 SYDVKM. This CDR3 is CASSLAAPDNEQFF. CDR3 nucleotide sequence: TGTGCCAGCAGTTTAGCGGCTCCAGACAATGAGCAGTTCTTC.

This chain links TRBV2 with TRBJ1-2; 12 positions match TRBD1. V gave up 6 bases and J gave up 8 bases; unmatched junction bases: 7. The CDR3 has 14 amino acids. The germline CDR1 and CDR2 sequences are SNHLY and FYNNEI. CDR3 sequence (DNA): TGTGCCAGCAGAGCGGGACAGGGGGCGAGCGGCTACACCTTC. It specifies CASRAGQGASGYTF.